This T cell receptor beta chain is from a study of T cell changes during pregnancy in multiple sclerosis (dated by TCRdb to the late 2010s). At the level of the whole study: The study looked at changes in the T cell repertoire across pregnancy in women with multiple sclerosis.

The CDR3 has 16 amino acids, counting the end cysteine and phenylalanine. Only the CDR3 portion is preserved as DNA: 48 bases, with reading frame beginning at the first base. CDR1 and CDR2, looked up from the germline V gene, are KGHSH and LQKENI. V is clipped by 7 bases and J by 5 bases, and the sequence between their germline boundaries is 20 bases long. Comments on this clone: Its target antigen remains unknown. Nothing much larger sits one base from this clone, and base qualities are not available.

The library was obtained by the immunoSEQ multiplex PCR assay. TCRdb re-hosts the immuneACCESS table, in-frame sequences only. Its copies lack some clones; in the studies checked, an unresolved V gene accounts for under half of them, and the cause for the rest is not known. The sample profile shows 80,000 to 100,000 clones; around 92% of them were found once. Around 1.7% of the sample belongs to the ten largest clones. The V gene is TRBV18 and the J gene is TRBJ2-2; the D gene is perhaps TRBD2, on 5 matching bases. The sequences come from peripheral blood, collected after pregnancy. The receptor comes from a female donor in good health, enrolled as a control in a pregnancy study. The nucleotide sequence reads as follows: TGTGCCAGCTTGTCCGGAGGAGGAGGTAGGACCGGGGAGCTGTTTTTT. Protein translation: CASLSGGGGRTGELFF. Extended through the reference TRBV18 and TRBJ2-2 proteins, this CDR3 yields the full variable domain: NAGVMQNPRHLVRRRGQEARLRCSPMKGHSHVYWYRQLPEEGLKFMVYLQKENIIDESGMPKERFSAEFPKEGPSILRIQQVVRGDSAAYFCASLSGGGGRTGELFFGEGSRLTVL.